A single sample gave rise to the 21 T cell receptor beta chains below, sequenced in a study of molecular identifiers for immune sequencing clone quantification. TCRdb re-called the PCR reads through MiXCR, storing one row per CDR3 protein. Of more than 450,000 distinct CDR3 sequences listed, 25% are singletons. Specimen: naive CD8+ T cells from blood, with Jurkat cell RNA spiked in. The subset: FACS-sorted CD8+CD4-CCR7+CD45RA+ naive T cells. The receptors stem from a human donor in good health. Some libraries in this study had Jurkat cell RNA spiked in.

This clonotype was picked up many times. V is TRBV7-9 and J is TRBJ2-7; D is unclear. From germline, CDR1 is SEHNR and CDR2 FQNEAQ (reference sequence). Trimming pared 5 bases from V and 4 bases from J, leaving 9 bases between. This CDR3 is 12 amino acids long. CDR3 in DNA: TGTGCCAGCAGCCCGAAGGTATACGAGCAGTACTTC. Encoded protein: CASSPKVYEQYF.

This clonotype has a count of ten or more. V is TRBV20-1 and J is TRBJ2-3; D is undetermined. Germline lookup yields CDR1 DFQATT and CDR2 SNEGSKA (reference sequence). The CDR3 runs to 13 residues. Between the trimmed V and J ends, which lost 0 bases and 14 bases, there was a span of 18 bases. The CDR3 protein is CSARDLGLDSWYF. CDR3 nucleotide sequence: TGCAGTGCTAGAGATCTTGGGCTCGACTCCTGGTATTTT.

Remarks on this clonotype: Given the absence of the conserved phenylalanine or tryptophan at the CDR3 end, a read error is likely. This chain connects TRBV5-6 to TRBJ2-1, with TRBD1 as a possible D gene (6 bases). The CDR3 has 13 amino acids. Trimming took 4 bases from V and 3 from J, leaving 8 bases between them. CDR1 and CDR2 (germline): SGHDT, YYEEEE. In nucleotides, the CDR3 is TGTGCCAGCAGCCTAGGGGGCTACAATGAGCAGTTCATC. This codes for CASSLGGYNEQFI.

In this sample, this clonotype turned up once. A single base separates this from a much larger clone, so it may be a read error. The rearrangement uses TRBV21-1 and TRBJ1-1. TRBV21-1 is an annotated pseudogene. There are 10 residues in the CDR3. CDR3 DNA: TGTGCCAGCAGACAACCTGGGGCTTTCTTT. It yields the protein CASRQPGAFF.

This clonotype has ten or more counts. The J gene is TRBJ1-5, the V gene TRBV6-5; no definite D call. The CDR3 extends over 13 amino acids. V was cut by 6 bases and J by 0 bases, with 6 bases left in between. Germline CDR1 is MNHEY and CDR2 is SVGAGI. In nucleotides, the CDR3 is TGTGCCAGCAGCCCGCGTAGCAATCAGCCCCAGCATTTT. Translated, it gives CASSPRSNQPQHF.

The CDR3 region has the DNA TGTGCCAGCAGCTATAACCCACCAGGGGGCGTATCCTACGAGCAGTACTTC. Translation: CASSYNPPGGVSYEQYF. The chain has TRBV21-1 and TRBJ2-7; the tabulated D call, TRBD1, remains unverified against the DNA. TRBV21-1 is assigned pseudogene status. The CDR3 covers 17 residues.

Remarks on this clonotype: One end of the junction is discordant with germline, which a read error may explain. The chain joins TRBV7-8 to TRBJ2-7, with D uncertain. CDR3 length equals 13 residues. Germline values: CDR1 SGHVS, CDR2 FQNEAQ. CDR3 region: CASSLGVAYERYF. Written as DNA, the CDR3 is TGTGCCAGCAGCTTAGGCGTAGCCTACGAGCGGTACTTC.

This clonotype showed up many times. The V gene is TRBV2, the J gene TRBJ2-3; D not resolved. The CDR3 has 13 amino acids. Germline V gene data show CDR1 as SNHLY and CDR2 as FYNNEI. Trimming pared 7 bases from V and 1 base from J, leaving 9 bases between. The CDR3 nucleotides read TGTGCCAGCACCCCTGCGGGCACAGATACGCAGTATTTT. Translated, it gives CASTPAGTDTQYF.

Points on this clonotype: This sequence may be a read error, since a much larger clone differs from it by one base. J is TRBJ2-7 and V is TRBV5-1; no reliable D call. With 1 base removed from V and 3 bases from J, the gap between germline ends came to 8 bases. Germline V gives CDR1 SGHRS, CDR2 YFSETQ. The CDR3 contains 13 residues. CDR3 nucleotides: TGCGCCAGCAGCTTGCACAGATACTACGAGCAGTACTTC. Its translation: CASSLHRYYEQYF.

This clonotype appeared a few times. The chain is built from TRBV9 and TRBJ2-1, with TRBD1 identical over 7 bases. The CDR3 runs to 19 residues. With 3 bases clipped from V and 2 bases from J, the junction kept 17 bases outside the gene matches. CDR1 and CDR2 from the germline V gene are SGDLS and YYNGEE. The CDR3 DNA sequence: TGTGCCAGCAGCGACCAAGCCCAGGGCCACAGGGGTCCCTACAATGAGCAGTTCTTC. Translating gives CASSDQAQGHRGPYNEQFF.

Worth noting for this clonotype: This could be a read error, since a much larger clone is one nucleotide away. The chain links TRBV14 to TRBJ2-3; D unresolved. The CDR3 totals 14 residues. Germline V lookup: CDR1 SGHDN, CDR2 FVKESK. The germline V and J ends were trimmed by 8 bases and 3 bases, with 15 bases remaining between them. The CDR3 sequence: CASGLEDPTDTQYF. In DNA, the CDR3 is TGTGCCAGCGGCCTCGAAGATCCTACAGATACGCAGTATTTT.

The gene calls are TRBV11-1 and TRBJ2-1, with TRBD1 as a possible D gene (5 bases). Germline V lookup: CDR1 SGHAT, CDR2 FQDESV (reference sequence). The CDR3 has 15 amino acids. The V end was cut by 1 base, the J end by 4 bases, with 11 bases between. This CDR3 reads CASSLDGARYNEQFF. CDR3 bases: TGTGCCAGCAGCTTAGATGGGGCGAGGTACAATGAGCAGTTCTTC. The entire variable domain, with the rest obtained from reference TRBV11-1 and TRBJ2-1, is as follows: EAEVAQSPRYKITEKSQAVAFWCDPISGHATLYWYRQILGQGPELLVQFQDESVVDDSQLPKDRFSAERLKGVDSTLKIQPAELGDSAMYLCASSLDGARYNEQFFGPGTRLTVL.

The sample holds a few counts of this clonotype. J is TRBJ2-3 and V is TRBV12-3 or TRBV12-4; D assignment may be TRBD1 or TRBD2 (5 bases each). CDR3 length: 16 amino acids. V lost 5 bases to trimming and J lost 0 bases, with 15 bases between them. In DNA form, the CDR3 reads TGTGCCAGCAGTATACCTTCGTGGGGGAGCACAGATACGCAGTATTTT. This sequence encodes CASSIPSWGSTDTQYF.

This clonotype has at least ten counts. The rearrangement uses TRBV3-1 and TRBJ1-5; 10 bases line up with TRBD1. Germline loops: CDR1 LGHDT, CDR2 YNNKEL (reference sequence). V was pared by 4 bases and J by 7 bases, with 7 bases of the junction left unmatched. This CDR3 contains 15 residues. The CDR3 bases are TGTGCCAGCAGCCCCGGGACAGGGGAATCACAGCCCCAGCATTTT. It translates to CASSPGTGESQPQHF. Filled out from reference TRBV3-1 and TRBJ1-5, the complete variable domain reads DTAVSQTPKYLVTQMGNDKSIKCEQNLGHDTMYWYKQDSKKFLKIMFSYNNKELIINETVPNRFSPKSPDKAHLNLHINSLELGDSAVYFCASSPGTGESQPQHFGDGTRLSIL.

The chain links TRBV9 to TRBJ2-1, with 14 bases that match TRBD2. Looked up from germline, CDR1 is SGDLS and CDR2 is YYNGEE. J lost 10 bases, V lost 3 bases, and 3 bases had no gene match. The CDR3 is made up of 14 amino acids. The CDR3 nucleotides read TGTGCCAGCAGCGAGGGACTAGCGGGGGTGGAGCAGTTCTTC. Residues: CASSEGLAGVEQFF.

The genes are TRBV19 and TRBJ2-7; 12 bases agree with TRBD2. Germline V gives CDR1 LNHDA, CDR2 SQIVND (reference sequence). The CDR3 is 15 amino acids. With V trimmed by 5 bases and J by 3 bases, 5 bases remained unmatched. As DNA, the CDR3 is TGTGCCAGTAGTTCCGGGACTAGCGGGTACTACGAGCAGTACTTC. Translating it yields CASSSGTSGYYEQYF.

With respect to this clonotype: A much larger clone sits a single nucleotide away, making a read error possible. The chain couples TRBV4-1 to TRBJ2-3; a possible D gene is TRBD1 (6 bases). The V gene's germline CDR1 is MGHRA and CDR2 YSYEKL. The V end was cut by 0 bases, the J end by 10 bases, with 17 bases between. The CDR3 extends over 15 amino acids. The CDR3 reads CASSQEGRGSDAQYF. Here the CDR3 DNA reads TGCGCCAGCAGCCAAGAGGGCAGGGGAAGCGATGCGCAGTATTTT.

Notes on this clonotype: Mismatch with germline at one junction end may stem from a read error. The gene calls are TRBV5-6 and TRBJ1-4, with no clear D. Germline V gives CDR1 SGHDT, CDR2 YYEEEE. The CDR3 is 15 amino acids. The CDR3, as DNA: TGTGCCAGCAGCTCTATCGGGGAAAAAAATGTAAAACTGTTTTTT. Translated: CASSSIGEKNVKLFF. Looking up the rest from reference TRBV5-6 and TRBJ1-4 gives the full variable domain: DAGVTQSPTHLIKTRGQQVTLRCSPKSGHDTVSWYQQALGQGPQFIFQYYEEEERQRGNFPDRFSGHQFPNYSSELNVNALLLGDSALYLCASSSIGEKNVKLFFGSGTQLSVL.

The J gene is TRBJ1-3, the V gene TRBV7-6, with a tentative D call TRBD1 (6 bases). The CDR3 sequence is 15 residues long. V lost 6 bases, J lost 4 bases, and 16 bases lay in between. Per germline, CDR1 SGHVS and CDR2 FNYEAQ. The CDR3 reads CASSHDRTPGNTIYF. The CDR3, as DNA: TGTGCCAGCAGTCACGACAGGACGCCAGGAAACACCATATATTTT.

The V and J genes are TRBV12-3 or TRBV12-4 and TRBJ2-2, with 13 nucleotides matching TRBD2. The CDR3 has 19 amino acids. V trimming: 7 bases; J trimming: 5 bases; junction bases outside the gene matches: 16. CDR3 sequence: CASTLAAQLAGGRTGELFF. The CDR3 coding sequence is TGTGCCAGCACCCTGGCCGCGCAACTAGCGGGGGGGCGGACCGGGGAGCTGTTTTTT.

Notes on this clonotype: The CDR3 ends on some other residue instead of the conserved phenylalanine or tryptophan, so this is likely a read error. The DNA of the CDR3 is TGTGCCAGCAGTGACCCCAATTTTAACTATGGCTACACCCTC. Translating gives CASSDPNFNYGYTL. The V call is TRBV2, the J call TRBJ1-2; unclear D gene. CDR3 length equals 14 residues. The germline V and J ends were trimmed by 3 bases and 1 base, with 9 bases remaining between them. Germline V gene data show CDR1 as SNHLY and CDR2 as FYNNEI.